The 16 T cell receptor beta chains below all came from one sample that was sequenced in a study of T cells in Graves' hyperthyroidism and ophthalmopathy. RNA transcripts served as the template for amplifying TCR beta CDR3 regions. First-round RT-PCR targeting the TCR CDR3 was performed with the HTBI primer set. MiXCR, applied by TCRdb to the multiplex PCR reads, yields one record per CDR3 protein. The table records roughly 700,000 distinct CDR3 sequences, 14% of them present only once. The sequenced material came from blood. The receptors derive from a young woman with Graves' hyperthyroidism.

This clonotype was recorded a few times. The J gene is TRBJ1-5, the V gene TRBV30; D remains ambiguous. Trimming cost V 4 bases and J 0 bases, with 13 bases left between them. Germline V gene lookup returns CDR1 GTSNPN and CDR2 SVGIG (reference sequence). The CDR3 has 15 amino acids. CDR3 DNA sequence: TGTGCCTGGACCGCCGGCGGAATTAGCAATCAGCCCCAGCATTTT. Protein product: CAWTAGGISNQPQHF.

This clonotype showed up many times. The chain joins TRBV20-1 to TRBJ1-5, with 10 bases that match TRBD1. After removal of 6 bases from V and 7 bases from J, the junction contained 12 bases not matched to a gene. Looked up from germline, CDR1 is DFQATT and CDR2 is SNEGSKA (reference sequence). The CDR3 is 15 amino acids. The CDR3: CSAPTGQGTGQPQHF. The DNA for the CDR3 is TGCAGTGCACCCACGGGACAGGGGACCGGGCAGCCCCAGCATTTT.

The chain links TRBV13 to TRBJ1-1; 7 positions agree with TRBD1. The CDR3 is 14 amino acids. CDR1 and CDR2 from the germline V gene are PRHDT and FYEKMQ (reference sequence). V trimming: 4 bases; J trimming: 6 bases; junction bases outside the gene matches: 8. The CDR3 DNA reads as TGTGCCAGCAGCTCAACAGGGGTGGGTGCTGAAGCTTTCTTT. It codes for CASSSTGVGAEAFF.

This clonotype was counted a few times. The chain uses TRBV9 and TRBJ2-1; 11 bases align to TRBD1. The CDR3 is 14 amino acids. The germline V gene has CDR1 SGDLS and CDR2 YYNGEE. J was trimmed by 6 bases and V by 4 bases; bases with no gene match: 3. The DNA for the CDR3 is TGTGCCAGCAGCACGGGGACAGGGGGCAATGAGCAGTTCTTC. It yields the protein CASSTGTGGNEQFF.

This clonotype was detected many times. The rearrangement uses TRBV9 and TRBJ1-1; TRBD1 agrees at 9 bases. The germline V gene has CDR1 SGDLS and CDR2 YYNGEE. The J segment lost 2 bases and the V segment lost 3 bases, leaving 5 bases of the junction unmatched. CDR3 length equals 15 residues. The CDR3 sequence: CASSGTGGINTEAFF. DNA for the CDR3: TGTGCCAGCAGCGGAACAGGGGGCATAAACACTGAAGCTTTCTTT.

In its sample, this clonotype was seen a few times. The rearrangement joins TRBV18 to TRBJ2-7; D gene uncertain. Germline V lookup: CDR1 KGHSH, CDR2 LQKENI. V dropped 1 base and J dropped 3 bases, with 7 bases sitting between them. This CDR3 region has 13 residues. The CDR3 DNA is TGTGCCAGCTCACCACAAATGGGCTACGAGCAGTACTTC. Translation: CASSPQMGYEQYF.

This chain uses TRBV20-1 with TRBJ1-2, with D perhaps matching TRBD1 (6 bases). The CDR3 has 16 residues. V gave up 2 bases and J gave up 8 bases, with 24 bases separating them. Germline-derived CDR1 and CDR2 are DFQATT and SNEGSKA (reference sequence). The CDR3 nucleotides are TGCAGTGCTAGAAATTCGGGGGCGAAGGCGTTTGGGGGCTACACCTTC. Protein product: CSARNSGAKAFGGYTF.

Only a few counts were recorded for this clonotype. This rearrangement joins TRBV12-3 or TRBV12-4 to TRBJ2-5; the match to TRBD1 covers 8 bases. Unmatched junction bases numbered 4, after V lost 3 bases and J lost 4 bases. CDR3 length: 14 amino acids. This CDR3 reads CASSLETGVETQYF. The CDR3 DNA reads TGTGCCAGCAGTTTGGAGACAGGGGTAGAGACCCAGTACTTC.

This clonotype was recorded many times. This chain uses TRBV11-2 with TRBJ2-1; D gene ambiguous. The V gene lost 4 bases and the J gene lost 0 bases, with 10 bases spanning the gap. The CDR3 consists of 15 residues. CDR1 SGHAT and CDR2 FQNNGV come from the germline V gene. The chain's CDR3 is CASSSGPASYNEQFF. CDR3 in DNA: TGTGCCAGCAGCTCCGGACCCGCCTCCTACAATGAGCAGTTCTTC.

The chain is built from TRBV19 and TRBJ1-1, with D tentatively TRBD1 (6 bases). The CDR3 runs 15 residues. V dropped 7 bases and J dropped 6 bases, with 21 bases sitting between them. The germline gives CDR1 LNHDA, CDR2 SQIVND (reference sequence). CDR3 DNA sequence: TGTGCCAGTATTGGACAGTCCCGGTACGAACCTGAAGCTTTCTTT. Its protein product is CASIGQSRYEPEAFF.

This clonotype was seen many times. The chain has TRBV30 and TRBJ2-1; D may be TRBD2 (6 bases). Germline-derived CDR1 and CDR2 are GTSNPN and SVGIG (reference sequence). The CDR3 sequence is 15 residues long. V lost 4 bases, J lost 6 bases, and 19 bases lay in between. CDR3 sequence reads: CAWKWPFRGGNEQFF. The CDR3, as DNA: TGTGCCTGGAAATGGCCTTTTCGGGGAGGCAATGAGCAGTTCTTC.

This clonotype was observed a handful of times. The chain employs TRBV5-6 and TRBJ2-1, with 11 bases that match TRBD2. The CDR3 spans 15 residues. Trimming cost V 4 bases and J 8 bases; bases outside gene matches: 8. Germline CDR1 is SGHDT and CDR2 is YYEEEE. CDR3 sequence: CASSLGLAGPHEQFF. For the CDR3, the DNA is TGTGCCAGCAGCCTCGGACTAGCGGGTCCCCATGAGCAGTTCTTC.

A note on this clonotype: A much more abundant neighbour one base away suggests this may be a read error. The chain combines TRBV2 with TRBJ1-2; D gene ambiguous. Germline V gene lookup returns CDR1 SNHLY and CDR2 FYNNEI. V gave up 7 bases and J gave up 3 bases, with 12 bases separating them. The CDR3 is 13 amino acids. This CDR3 is CASTDEEYYGYTF. The CDR3 bases are TGTGCCAGCACTGACGAGGAATACTATGGCTACACCTTC.

Of note for this clonotype: Just one base apart from a much larger clone, this may be a read error. V gene TRBV11-2 combines with J gene TRBJ2-1, with 15 bases that match TRBD2. Germline V gene data show CDR1 as SGHAT and CDR2 as FQNNGV. The trim removed 3 bases at V and 8 bases at J, leaving 5 bases unmatched. The CDR3 consists of 16 residues. In nucleotides, the CDR3 is TGTGCCAGCAGCTTGGGGACTAGCGGGAGGACCTATGAGCAGTTCTTC. As protein: CASSLGTSGRTYEQFF.

This clonotype appeared many times. The rearrangement uses TRBV7-2 and TRBJ2-3; a possible D gene is TRBD2 (5 bases). The germline V and J ends were trimmed by 1 base and 4 bases, with 9 bases remaining between them. CDR3 length equals 14 residues. CDR1 and CDR2 from the germline V gene are SGHTA and FQGNSA. CDR3 region: CASSLVASSDTQYF. CDR3 DNA sequence: TGTGCCAGCAGCTTAGTAGCGAGCTCAGATACGCAGTATTTT.

The J gene is TRBJ1-2, the V gene TRBV29-1; a weak D match, TRBD1 (5 bases). V lost 6 bases to trimming and J lost 2 bases, with 19 bases between them. There are 15 residues in the CDR3. Germline loops: CDR1 SQVTM, CDR2 ANQGSEA. CDR3 sequence: CSVSLTGRQNYGYTF. The CDR3 DNA is TGCAGCGTCTCCCTTACCGGGAGACAGAACTATGGCTACACCTTC.